The rows below give T cell receptor beta chains drawn from one sample of a study of cytomegalovirus exposure and HLA in healthy donors. The protocol was immunoSEQ multiplex PCR, while the TCRdb copy is restricted to in-frame clones and leaves out a portion. The sample yields more than 95,000 clones, 75% to 80% seen once. The material sequenced was PBMCs. Receptors were obtained from a middle-aged man in good health and CMV-seronegative. CDR3s include the opening cysteine and the closing phenylalanine or tryptophan. The D gene is left open where the match is weak. Size is omitted from some rows. Given values are once, few, many or a class for expanded clones.

>.|TRBV18|TRBJ2-7|TRBD1
CASSPRDRGDEQYF
TGTGCCAGCTCACCCCGGGACAGGGGGGACGAGCAGTACTTC
>.|TRBV7-2|TRBJ2-3|.
CASSPADTQYF
TGTGCCAGCAGCCCGGCAGATACGCAGTATTTT
>.|TRBV19|TRBJ1-5|.
CASSPYGGVNQPQHF
TGTGCCAGTAGTCCCTATGGGGGCGTCAATCAGCCCCAGCATTTT
>.|TRBV28|TRBJ1-2|TRBD1
CASRPWDRANYGYTF
TGTGCCAGCAGGCCTTGGGACAGAGCTAACTATGGCTACACCTTC
>.|TRBV19|TRBJ1-1|.
CASSSALTGWTEAFF
TGTGCCAGTAGTTCAGCCCTGACAGGCTGGACTGAAGCTTTCTTT
>.|TRBV16|TRBJ2-1|.
CASSLGGGGDNEQFF
TGTGCCAGCAGCCTCGGAGGGGGGGGAGACAATGAGCAGTTCTTC
>.|TRBV11-2|TRBJ1-1|.
CASSPSSGGHTEAFF
TGTGCCAGCAGCCCCAGCTCGGGGGGGCACACTGAAGCTTTCTTT
>.|TRBV6-1|TRBJ2-7|.
CASSSRDTTYEQYF
TGTGCCAGCAGTAGCCGGGACACCACCTACGAGCAGTACTTC
>.|TRBV5-5|TRBJ1-4|TRBD1
CASSPWGTGYNEKLFF
TGTGCCAGCAGCCCTTGGGGGACAGGGTATAACGAAAAACTGTTTTTT
>.|TRBV4-3|TRBJ2-5|TRBD1
CASSRTRDRAETQYF
TGCGCCAGCAGCCGTACCCGGGACAGGGCTGAGACCCAGTACTTC
>few|TRBV6-6|TRBJ1-5|.
CASTLAGVQPQHF
TGTGCCAGCACTTTGGCGGGGGTTCAGCCCCAGCATTTT
>.|TRBV5-4|TRBJ2-7|.
CASSANPSEQYF
TGTGCCAGCAGCGCCAATCCGAGCGAGCAGTACTTC
>.|TRBV6-5|TRBJ2-5|.
CASSYERGEQYF
TGTGCCAGCAGTTACGAGCGTGGGGAGCAGTACTTC
>few|TRBV7-2|TRBJ1-3|.
CASSLSIRASGNTIYF
TGTGCCAGCAGCTTATCTATAAGAGCCTCTGGAAACACCATATATTTT
>.|TRBV14|TRBJ2-7|.
CASSRQALEQYF
TGTGCCAGCAGCCGTCAGGCCCTCGAGCAGTACTTC
>.|TRBV18|TRBJ2-5|TRBD1
CASSPQGQGWTQYF
TGTGCCAGCTCACCACAGGGACAGGGGTGGACCCAGTACTTC
>.|TRBV5-1|TRBJ1-1|.
CASSLDPGTNEAFF
TGCGCCAGCAGCTTGGATCCTGGAACTAATGAAGCTTTCTTT
>.|TRBV5-4|TRBJ1-1|.
CASSLGVTEAFF
TGTGCCAGCAGCTTAGGGGTAACTGAAGCTTTCTTT
>once|TRBV2|TRBJ1-1|.
CASVLNTEAFF
TGTGCCAGCGTCTTGAACACTGAAGCTTTCTTT
>.|TRBV5-1|TRBJ2-7|.
CASSLFQSYEQYF
TGCGCCAGCAGCTTGTTTCAGTCCTACGAGCAGTACTTC
>once|TRBV5-4|TRBJ1-3|.
CASSLGHNGNTIYF
TGTGCCAGCAGCTTGGGACACAATGGAAACACCATATATTTT
>.|TRBV2|TRBJ2-1|.
CASSDESRAGIPDEQFF
TGTGCCAGCAGTGACGAGAGTCGGGCAGGGATCCCTGATGAGCAGTTCTTC
>.|TRBV7-9|TRBJ2-6|TRBD1
CASSSKDRQVSGANGLTF
TGTGCCAGCAGCTCTAAGGACAGGCAGGTCTCTGGGGCCAACGGCCTGACTTTC
>few|TRBV7-2|TRBJ1-3|.
CASSLEWGWDTSGNTIYF
TGTGCCAGCAGCTTAGAGTGGGGATGGGACACCTCTGGAAACACCATATATTTT
>.|TRBV2|TRBJ1-5|.
CASSGGAQPQHF
TGTGCCAGCAGTGGTGGGGCTCAGCCCCAGCATTTT
>.|TRBV7-3|TRBJ1-1|.
CASSLGPGTTEAFF
TGTGCCAGCAGCTTAGGCCCTGGGACTACTGAAGCTTTCTTT
>.|TRBV27|TRBJ1-5|TRBD1
CASGGQPGGPQHF
TGTGCCAGCGGGGGACAGCCTGGAGGGCCCCAGCATTTT
>.|TRBV7-9|TRBJ2-1|.
CASSQTRQNNEQFF
TGTGCCAGCAGCCAAACTAGACAAAACAATGAGCAGTTCTTC
>.|TRBV7-9|TRBJ1-4|.
CASSLAGNEKLFF
TGTGCCAGCAGCTTGGCAGGGAACGAAAAACTGTTTTTT
>.|TRBV18|TRBJ2-7|.
CASSLPQGTYEQYF
TGTGCCAGCTCACTACCCCAGGGAACCTACGAGCAGTACTTC
>.|TRBV19|TRBJ2-2|.
CASIATATGELFF
TGTGCCAGTATCGCGACAGCCACCGGGGAGCTGTTTTTT
>.|TRBV28|TRBJ1-2|.
CASSLRQGYGYTF
TGTGCCAGCAGTTTAAGGCAGGGGTATGGCTACACCTTC